Each of the 20 T cell receptor beta chains below was sequenced from the same sample in a study of blood T cell repertoires in COVID-19. The data were produced by immunoSEQ multiplex PCR, yet TCRdb's version contains in-frame clones alone and is incomplete. The sample holds about 170,000 clones; about 90% are singletons and the top ten take 4.5% to 5%. Source material: peripheral blood. Receptors originate from a man aged 25 to 40 with COVID-19, enrolled during active disease.

This chain joins TRBV6-2 or TRBV6-3 and TRBJ2-7; 7 bases agree with TRBD2. Germline CDR1 and CDR2: MNHEY and SVGEGT. The CDR3 is 13 amino acids. Losses at the gene ends were 2 bases for V and 3 bases for J; bases not matched to a gene: 1. This chain's CDR3 is CASSYGDYYEQYF. Here the CDR3 DNA reads TGTGCCAGCAGTTACGGGGACTACTACGAGCAGTACTTC.

V gene TRBV10-3 combines with J gene TRBJ1-1, with D unclear. Trimming took off 6 bases at V and 1 base at J, with 9 bases between the two ends. From germline, CDR1 is ENHRY and CDR2 SYGVKD. The CDR3 runs 13 residues. CDR3 nucleotide sequence: TGTGCCATCAGGCAGTGGGCGAACACTGAAGCTTTCTTT. Translating it yields CAIRQWANTEAFF.

This chain connects TRBV7-9 to TRBJ1-2; 10 bases line up with TRBD1. The CDR3 has 12 residues. V shed 10 bases, J shed 6 bases, and the junction held 5 bases outside the gene matches. Germline V CDR1 and CDR2: SEHNR, FQNEAQ (reference sequence). This CDR3 reads CATSGQGNGYTF. The DNA of the CDR3 is TGTGCCACTTCGGGACAGGGGAATGGCTACACCTTC.

This chain connects TRBV6-5 to TRBJ1-5, with a weak D call TRBD1 (5 bases). Germline CDR1 reads MNHEY; CDR2 reads SVGAGI. This CDR3 has 12 residues. The germline V and J ends were trimmed by 8 bases and 6 bases, with 11 bases remaining between them. The CDR3 loop reads CASGRESQPQHF. CDR3 nucleotides: TGTGCCAGCGGCAGGGAAAGTCAGCCCCAGCATTTT.

The rearrangement links TRBV5-8 to TRBJ2-5; D ambiguous. CDR1 SGHTS and CDR2 YDEGEE come from the germline V gene. The length of the CDR3 is 11 residues. V was cut by 0 bases and J by 8 bases, with 5 bases left in between. The CDR3 region is CASSLGATQYF. For the CDR3, the DNA is TGTGCCAGCAGCTTGGGAGCTACCCAGTACTTC.

This clone was counted a single time. The rearrangement links TRBV9 to TRBJ2-7, with D possibly matching TRBD1 (6 bases). Trimming took off 3 bases at V and 2 bases at J, with 18 bases between the two ends. The V gene's germline CDR1 is SGDLS and CDR2 YYNGEE. The CDR3 length is 16 residues. This chain's CDR3 is CASSARPSGQTYEQYF. The DNA of the CDR3 is TGTGCCAGCAGCGCCCGACCCTCGGGACAAACCTACGAGCAGTACTTC. Together with reference TRBV9 and TRBJ2-7, the CDR3 gives the full variable domain: DSGVTQTPKHLITATGQRVTLRCSPRSGDLSVYWYQQSLDQGLQFLIQYYNGEERAKGNILERFSAQQFPDLHSELNLSSLELGDSALYFCASSARPSGQTYEQYFGPGTRLTVT.

The rearrangement uses TRBV28 and TRBJ1-5; TRBD1 is a possible D gene (5 bases). Trimming stripped 2 bases from V and 4 bases from J, with 12 bases between. This CDR3 spans 15 amino acids. Germline CDR1 is MDHEN and CDR2 is SYDVKM. CDR3 in DNA: TGTGCCAGCAGTTTAAGGTGGGGGGGGAATCAGCCCCAGCATTTT. This sequence encodes CASSLRWGGNQPQHF. The full variable domain, completed using reference TRBV28 and TRBJ1-5, is DVKVTQSSRYLVKRTGEKVFLECVQDMDHENMFWYRQDPGLGLRLIYFSYDVKMKEKGDIPEGYSVSREKKERFSLILESASTNQTSMYLCASSLRWGGNQPQHFGDGTRLSIL.

The genes are TRBV5-1 and TRBJ1-1; D remains unclear. V was cut by 5 bases and J by 4 bases, with 15 bases left in between. Germline V gene sequence: CDR1 SGHRS, CDR2 YFSETQ. The CDR3 extends over 14 amino acids. CDR3 sequence: CASRSRLGSTEAFF. The CDR3 DNA follows: TGCGCCAGCAGGTCCCGGTTGGGGAGCACTGAAGCTTTCTTT.

The chain uses TRBV28 and TRBJ1-2, with D tentatively TRBD1 (6 bases). Trimming took off 7 bases at V and 3 bases at J, with 18 bases between the two ends. The CDR3 consists of 15 residues. Per the germline V gene, CDR1 is MDHEN and CDR2 is SYDVKM. CDR3 DNA: TGTGCCAGCACCATTGGACCCTCAGGGGACTATGGCTACACCTTC. This codes for CASTIGPSGDYGYTF.

The rearrangement joins TRBV7-3 to TRBJ1-1; a weak D match, TRBD1 (6 bases). Germline V gives CDR1 SGHTA, CDR2 FQGTGA. Trimming cost V 3 bases and J 3 bases, with 11 bases left between them. The CDR3 contains 14 residues. CDR3 bases: TGTGCCAGCAGCTTTAACGAGGGGGACACTGAAGCTTTCTTT. Amino acid sequence: CASSFNEGDTEAFF.

V usage is TRBV6-2 or TRBV6-3 and J usage is TRBJ1-2; TRBD1 is a possible D gene (6 bases). The germline V and J ends were trimmed by 6 bases and 0 bases, with 17 bases remaining between them. CDR3 size: 16 residues. The V gene's germline CDR1 is MNHEY and CDR2 SVGEGT. DNA for the CDR3: TGTGCCAGCAGCCACGACAGGCTGGGAGCTAACTATGGCTACACCTTC. Translating gives CASSHDRLGANYGYTF.

The chain joins TRBV6-5 to TRBJ2-7; 8 nucleotides align to TRBD1. This CDR3 has 15 residues. Germline lookup yields CDR1 MNHEY and CDR2 SVGAGI. The V gene end was trimmed by 6 bases and the J gene end by 5 bases; junction bases not matched to a gene: 12. The CDR3 protein is CASRPRQGPTDEQYF. In DNA, the CDR3 is TGTGCCAGCAGACCCCGACAGGGGCCCACCGACGAGCAGTACTTC.

V is TRBV5-1 and J is TRBJ2-5; 8 positions agree with TRBD2. The germline V gene encodes CDR1 SGHRS and CDR2 YFSETQ. CDR3 size: 17 residues. Trimming cost V 4 bases and J 5 bases; bases outside gene matches: 16. CDR3 in amino acids: CASSPYSGMSSVETQYF. The CDR3 DNA reads as TGCGCCAGCAGCCCGTATAGCGGGATGTCTTCGGTGGAGACCCAGTACTTC.

The chain couples TRBV28 to TRBJ1-1; no clear D gene. Germline CDR1 and CDR2: MDHEN and SYDVKM. The CDR3 is made up of 10 amino acids. CDR3 residues: CGAGDTEAFF. CDR3 nucleotide sequence: TGTGGTGCGGGAGACACTGAAGCTTTCTTT. Looking up the rest from reference TRBV28 and TRBJ1-1 gives the full variable domain: DVKVTQSSRYLVKRTGEKVFLECVQDMDHENMFWYRQDPGLGLRLIYFSYDVKMKEKGDIPEGYSVSREKKERFSLILESASTNQTSMYLCGAGDTEAFFGQGTRLTVV.

The chain recombines TRBV5-5 with TRBJ2-7; D gene ambiguous. V was pared by 1 base and J by 6 bases, with 17 bases between. This CDR3 contains 15 residues. Germline loops: CDR1 SGHKS, CDR2 YYEKEE (reference sequence). CDR3 amino acids: CASSLMMGPQGEQYF. The CDR3 bases are TGTGCCAGCAGCTTGATGATGGGCCCCCAAGGCGAGCAGTACTTC.

This sequence joins TRBV6-2 or TRBV6-3 and TRBJ2-3; 7 nucleotides align to TRBD2. Trimming removed 2 bases from V and 1 base from J; junction bases left unmatched: 0. From germline, CDR1 is MNHEY and CDR2 SVGEGT. The CDR3 loop spans 14 amino acids. CDR3 loop: CASSYAGGTDTQYF. The CDR3 nucleotides read TGTGCCAGCAGTTACGCGGGGGGCACAGATACGCAGTATTTT.

The chain joins TRBV4-1 to TRBJ1-1; D perhaps matches TRBD1 (6 bases). This CDR3 has 14 residues. In germline, CDR1 is MGHRA, CDR2 YSYEKL. V lost 3 bases and J 6 bases, leaving 14 bases between the germline ends. DNA for the CDR3: TGCGCCAGCAGCCAGGTGGGGGCAAGGGCTGAAGCTTTCTTT. As protein: CASSQVGARAEAFF.

The chain carries TRBV3-1 (or the pseudogene TRBV3-2) and TRBJ2-1; no definite D call. Germline V gives CDR1 LGHDT, CDR2 YNNKEL (reference sequence). The CDR3 runs to 15 residues. V was clipped by 1 base and J by 8 bases, with 15 bases between them. Here the CDR3 DNA reads TGTGCCAGCAGCCAAGTCCCGGGTCTCGGTTATGAGCAGTTCTTC. This gives the protein CASSQVPGLGYEQFF.

V and J are TRBV11-2 and TRBJ2-3; 10 bases agree with TRBD1. Trimming took 5 bases from V and 2 from J; bases not matched to a gene: 7. The CDR3 is 16 amino acids. The germline gives CDR1 SGHAT, CDR2 FQNNGV. In DNA form, the CDR3 reads TGTGCCAGCAGCCCTGGACAGGGGGAATTCACAGATACGCAGTATTTT. It encodes CASSPGQGEFTDTQYF.

The table lists this clone with a count of one. The V call is TRBV9, the J call TRBJ1-6; the match to TRBD1 covers 7 bases. The CDR3 runs 16 residues. CDR1 SGDLS and CDR2 YYNGEE come from the germline V gene. The V and J ends lost 5 bases and 7 bases, in that order; junction bases with no gene match: 12. CDR3: CASSPRDSIRNSPLHF. The CDR3, as DNA: TGTGCCAGCAGTCCCCGGGACAGCATAAGAAATTCACCCCTCCACTTT.